This TCR beta chain derives from a study of blood T cell repertoires in COVID-19. Study-wide context: The study drew acute and convalescent COVID-19 samples from the United States, Italy and Spain. From T cells, B-cell-depleted T cells, or PBMCs came the material, which was cDNA or gDNA.

Germline values: CDR1 SGHTA, CDR2 FQGNSA. This CDR3 has 14 amino acids. V dropped 2 bases and J dropped 5 bases, with 10 bases sitting between them. Authors' processing steps: Researchers report that nucleated cell counts were estimated from reference gene primer amplification. The method was immunoSEQ multiplex PCR; TCRdb's version includes in-frame clones alone and lacks a portion of them. The V and J calls and clone size come from that table; D and trimming were worked out from the DNA. The profile covers tens of thousands of clones, with approximately 85% appearing a single time and roughly an eighth taken by the ten largest.

The V call is TRBV7-2, the J call TRBJ2-1; D unresolved. The source material was peripheral blood. The sequence derives from a human donor in a cohort sampled during active COVID-19. CDR3 sequence: CASSLYGRNNEQFF. CDR3 DNA sequence: TGTGCCAGCAGCTTATACGGTAGAAACAATGAGCAGTTCTTC.